The next 4 T cell receptor beta chains were all read from a single sample in a study of early T cells in non-severe SARS-CoV-2 infection. TCRdb used MiXCR to reprocess the 5' RACE reads, holding one entry per CDR3 protein. This sample yields 35,000 to 50,000 distinct CDR3 sequences, of which around 7% are seen a single time; around 4.5% belongs to the top ten. The material sequenced was whole blood. These receptors were collected from an adult who was a healthcare worker with PCR-confirmed SARS-CoV-2 infection or an uninfected control (not recorded which).

This clonotype was counted at least ten times. V usage is TRBV10-3 and J usage is TRBJ2-7, with D possibly being TRBD2 (5 bases). The V and J ends lost 2 bases and 2 bases respectively, with 31 bases between them. The CDR3 is 21 residues long. Per the germline V gene, CDR1 is ENHRY and CDR2 is SYGVKD. The CDR3 bases are TGTGCCATCAGTGAGGTGGCCCAGAAGTGGAGGATTAACCCGTATACCTACGAGCAGTACTTC. Encoded protein: CAISEVAQKWRINPYTYEQYF.

This clonotype was seen a few times. The rearrangement joins TRBV11-2 to TRBJ2-7; TRBD1 aligns across 8 bases. Losses at the gene ends were 5 bases for V and 1 base for J; bases not matched to a gene: 7. There are 15 residues in the CDR3. In germline, CDR1 is SGHAT, CDR2 FQNNGV. This chain's CDR3 is CASSQMTGDSYEQYF. In DNA, the CDR3 is TGTGCCAGCAGCCAAATGACAGGGGATTCCTACGAGCAGTACTTC.

This clonotype is medium-sized by share. The chain links TRBV6-6 to TRBJ2-2; TRBD1 might be the D (6 bases). Trimming removed 2 bases from V and 6 bases from J, with 13 bases in between. Germline values: CDR1 MNHNY, CDR2 SVGAGI (reference sequence). This CDR3 spans 15 amino acids. The CDR3 DNA sequence: TGTGCCAGCAGTTACCAGACAGGTTGGGCCGGGGAGCTGTTTTTT. It is translated as CASSYQTGWAGELFF.

The chain has TRBV29-1 and TRBJ1-2, with D perhaps matching TRBD1 (6 bases). The CDR3 totals 14 residues. V lost 0 bases and J lost 7, with 15 bases in between. Germline V lookup: CDR1 SQVTM, CDR2 ANQGSEA. DNA for the CDR3: TGCAGCGTTGAAGATGATCAGGCACAGGGTGGCTACACCTTC. This encodes CSVEDDQAQGGYTF.